The 5 T cell receptor beta chains below were found in one sample sequenced in a study of long-term antiretroviral therapy in people with HIV. With survey level as its setting, the immunoSEQ assay was v3.0. The protocol was immunoSEQ multiplex PCR, while the TCRdb copy is restricted to in-frame clones and leaves out a portion. Of about 48,000 clones listed, 84% are singletons. The sequences come from unsorted PBMCs, collected 0.8 years after starting antiretroviral therapy. These receptor sequences come from a woman aged 18-29 years with HIV.

J is TRBJ1-1 and V is TRBV4-1; TRBD1 matches 9 bases. V trimming: 2 bases; J trimming: 1 base; junction bases outside the gene matches: 8. The CDR3 runs to 17 residues. CDR1 MGHRA and CDR2 YSYEKL come from the germline V gene. The DNA of the CDR3 is TGCGCCAGCAGCCAAAAAAAGGGACAGGGAGCGAACACTGAAGCTTTCTTT. It specifies CASSQKKGQGANTEAFF.

The chain carries TRBV19 and TRBJ2-1, with D maybe TRBD2 (5 bases). CDR3 length: 16 residues. The germline V gene encodes CDR1 LNHDA and CDR2 SQIVND (reference sequence). V was cut by 5 bases and J by 0 bases, with 14 bases left in between. The CDR3 loop reads CASSYRSGSSYNEQFF. The DNA of the CDR3 is TGTGCCAGTAGTTATCGCAGCGGAAGCTCCTACAATGAGCAGTTCTTC.

J is TRBJ2-7 and V is TRBV11-2; TRBD1 matches at 9 bases. V dropped 3 bases and J dropped 6; count of bases not matched to a gene: 6. The germline V gene has CDR1 SGHAT and CDR2 FQNNGV. This CDR3 region has 14 residues. The CDR3 DNA is TGTGCCAGCAGCTTTGGGACAGGGAGGGCCGAGCAGTACTTC. This codes for CASSFGTGRAEQYF.

V and J are TRBV11-1 and TRBJ2-1; a possible D gene is TRBD2 (5 bases). V was pared by 2 bases and J by 4 bases, with 12 bases between. The germline CDR1 and CDR2 sequences are SGHAT and FQDESV (reference sequence). This CDR3 contains 15 residues. The CDR3, as DNA: TGTGCCAGCAGCTTAACAGCGGATTTTTACAATGAGCAGTTCTTC. Its translation: CASSLTADFYNEQFF.

The V call is TRBV29-1, the J call TRBJ2-1; 14 positions match TRBD2. This CDR3 comprises 13 residues. Trimming removed 8 bases from V and 8 bases from J; junction bases left unmatched: 5. Germline CDR1 reads SQVTM; CDR2 reads ANQGSEA. CDR3 in DNA: TGCAGCTCCGGACTAGCGGGAGGCCATGAGCAGTTCTTC. Residues: CSSGLAGGHEQFF.